This T cell receptor beta chain was captured by sequencing in a study of T cells in Graves' hyperthyroidism and ophthalmopathy. Findings and limits, study-wide: Peripheral blood also featured most of the thyroid clonotypes expanded above 0.001. Stable hyperthyroidism and ophthalmopathy were separated using 13 V-J signatures.

In the case of this clonotype: Antigen: not known.

Diagnostic assessment was based on clinical symptoms, serum thyroxine and TRAb, thyroid ultrasound and orbital computed tomography. It was 10 ml of fresh peripheral blood that supplied the PBMCs. This CDR3 comprises 12 residues. V shed 9 bases and J shed 2 bases, with 11 bases lying between them. The TCR beta CDR3 regions underwent amplification using RNA transcripts as the source. First-round RT-PCR of the TCR CDR3 relied on the HTBI primer set. TCRdb passed the multiplex PCR reads through MiXCR, listing each CDR3 protein once. The data contain about 300,000 distinct CDR3 sequences, less than 30% of them singletons.

This TCR was recovered from a man aged 35-49 years with Graves' hyperthyroidism that later progressed to Graves' ophthalmopathy. The chain has TRBV12-3 or TRBV12-4 and TRBJ2-7; tentatively, D is TRBD1 or TRBD2 (5 bases each). The sequenced material came from blood. CDR3 in DNA: TGTGCCAGTGGGCAGGGACCCTACGAGCAGTACTTC. Its protein is CASGQGPYEQYF.